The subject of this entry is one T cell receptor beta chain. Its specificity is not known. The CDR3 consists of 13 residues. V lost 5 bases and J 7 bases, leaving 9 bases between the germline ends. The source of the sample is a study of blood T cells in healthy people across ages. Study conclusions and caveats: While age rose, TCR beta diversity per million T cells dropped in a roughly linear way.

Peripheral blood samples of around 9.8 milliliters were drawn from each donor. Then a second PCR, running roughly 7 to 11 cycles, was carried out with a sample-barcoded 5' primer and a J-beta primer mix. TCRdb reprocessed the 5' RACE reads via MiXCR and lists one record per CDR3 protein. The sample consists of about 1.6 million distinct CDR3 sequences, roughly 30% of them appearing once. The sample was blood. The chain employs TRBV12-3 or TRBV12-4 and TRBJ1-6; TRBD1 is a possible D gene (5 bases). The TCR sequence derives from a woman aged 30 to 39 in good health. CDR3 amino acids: CASSPRQNSPLHF. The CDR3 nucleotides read TGTGCCAGCAGTCCCAGACAGAATTCACCCCTCCACTTT.